This is a list of T cell receptor beta chains from one sample in a study of shared clonotypes between healthy human individuals. Profiled with immunoSEQ multiplex PCR; TCRdb holds only in-frame clones, not every one. Of 400,000 to 600,000 clones listed, 70% to 80% are singletons. The sequenced sample consisted of PBMCs. Every receptor here comes from a woman between 40 and 50 years old in good health. Some clones in this sample may be carry-over from other donors' samples. Both conserved end residues are part of each CDR3. A D gene is named only where the DNA matches it firmly. A clone size is listed for some rows: how often the clone was seen (once, few, many), or a class if it is expanded.

abundance: -; v_gene: TRBV28; d_gene: -; j_gene: TRBJ2-5; CDR3aa: CASTIPGAETQYF; CDR3nt: TGTGCCAGCACAATCCCCGGGGCAGAGACCCAGTACTTC
abundance: -; v_gene: TRBV7-2; d_gene: -; j_gene: TRBJ1-6; CDR3aa: CASSPNLNSPLHF; CDR3nt: TGTGCCAGCAGCCCGAACCTGAATTCACCCCTCCACTTT
abundance: -; v_gene: TRBV7-3; d_gene: -; j_gene: TRBJ1-1; CDR3aa: CASSLGTGTEAFF; CDR3nt: TGTGCCAGCAGCTTAGGGACGGGCACTGAAGCTTTCTTT
abundance: -; v_gene: TRBV9; d_gene: TRBD2; j_gene: TRBJ2-1; CDR3aa: CASSVGGLAGNNEQFF; CDR3nt: TGTGCCAGCAGCGTAGGGGGACTAGCGGGGAACAATGAGCAGTTCTTC
abundance: -; v_gene: TRBV6-1; d_gene: -; j_gene: TRBJ1-3; CDR3aa: CASARDGGSGNTIYF; CDR3nt: TGTGCCAGCGCCCGGGACGGAGGCTCTGGAAACACCATATATTTT
abundance: -; v_gene: TRBV28; d_gene: TRBD2; j_gene: TRBJ2-1; CDR3aa: CASSLSGSRNEQFF; CDR3nt: TGTGCCAGCAGCTTAAGCGGGAGTAGGAATGAGCAGTTCTTC
abundance: once; v_gene: TRBV9; d_gene: -; j_gene: TRBJ1-5; CDR3aa: CASSERGWGNQPQHF; CDR3nt: TGTGCCAGCAGCGAGAGGGGCTGGGGCAATCAGCCCCAGCATTTT
abundance: -; v_gene: TRBV28; d_gene: -; j_gene: TRBJ1-2; CDR3aa: CASSSLRQTSGYTF; CDR3nt: TGTGCCAGCAGTTCCTTGCGCCAAACAAGTGGCTACACCTTC
abundance: -; v_gene: TRBV27; d_gene: TRBD2; j_gene: TRBJ2-2; CDR3aa: CASRPLAGTGELFF; CDR3nt: TGTGCCAGCAGACCCTTAGCGGGAACCGGGGAGCTGTTTTTT
abundance: once; v_gene: TRBV7-8; d_gene: -; j_gene: TRBJ1-5; CDR3aa: CASSLTGNQPQHF; CDR3nt: TGTGCCAGCAGCCTTACGGGCAATCAGCCCCAGCATTTT
abundance: -; v_gene: TRBV11-3; d_gene: -; j_gene: TRBJ2-1; CDR3aa: CASSLSPTAIPSYNEQFF; CDR3nt: TGTGCCAGCAGCTTAAGCCCGACAGCCATTCCCTCCTACAATGAGCAGTTCTTC
abundance: -; v_gene: TRBV6-1; d_gene: -; j_gene: TRBJ2-5; CDR3aa: CASSEAPSQYQETQYF; CDR3nt: TGTGCCAGCAGTGAAGCGCCTTCACAGTACCAAGAGACCCAGTACTTC
abundance: once; v_gene: TRBV2; d_gene: -; j_gene: TRBJ2-2; CDR3aa: CASSRSENTGELFF; CDR3nt: TGTGCCAGCAGTCGGAGCGAGAACACCGGGGAGCTGTTTTTT
abundance: -; v_gene: TRBV9; d_gene: -; j_gene: TRBJ2-3; CDR3aa: CASSVVPSTDTQYF; CDR3nt: TGTGCCAGCAGCGTAGTCCCTAGCACAGATACGCAGTATTTT
abundance: -; v_gene: TRBV29-1; d_gene: -; j_gene: TRBJ2-2; CDR3aa: CSVAGNGELFF; CDR3nt: TGCAGCGTCGCAGGAAACGGGGAGCTGTTTTTT
abundance: -; v_gene: TRBV5-4; d_gene: TRBD2; j_gene: TRBJ2-1; CDR3aa: CASSWSLFGTRVEQFF; CDR3nt: TGTGCCAGCAGCTGGTCCCTTTTCGGGACTAGGGTTGAGCAGTTCTTC
abundance: many; v_gene: TRBV28; d_gene: TRBD1; j_gene: TRBJ1-5; CDR3aa: CASSLTGNNQPQHF; CDR3nt: TGTGCCAGCAGCCTGACAGGGAATAATCAGCCCCAGCATTTT
abundance: -; v_gene: TRBV10-3; d_gene: -; j_gene: TRBJ1-4; CDR3aa: CAIRADRFEKLFF; CDR3nt: TGTGCCATCAGGGCCGACAGGTTCGAAAAACTGTTTTTT
abundance: -; v_gene: TRBV7-3; d_gene: TRBD2; j_gene: TRBJ2-3; CDR3aa: CASSLGGLAGDEDTQYF; CDR3nt: TGTGCCAGCAGCTTAGGGGGACTAGCGGGAGATGAAGATACGCAGTATTTT
abundance: -; v_gene: TRBV10-3; d_gene: TRBD2; j_gene: TRBJ2-1; CDR3aa: CAISEGTAGLAGDNEQFF; CDR3nt: TGTGCCATCAGTGAAGGAACAGCTGGACTAGCGGGAGATAATGAGCAGTTCTTC
abundance: -; v_gene: TRBV7-9; d_gene: TRBD2; j_gene: TRBJ2-1; CDR3aa: CASSPGAGGGSYNEQFF; CDR3nt: TGTGCCAGCAGCCCCGGAGCGGGAGGGGGGTCCTACAATGAGCAGTTCTTC
abundance: -; v_gene: TRBV11-3; d_gene: -; j_gene: TRBJ2-5; CDR3aa: CASSLGGLAEETQYF; CDR3nt: TGTGCCAGCAGCTTAGGGGGGCTAGCGGAAGAGACCCAGTACTTC
abundance: -; v_gene: TRBV5-6; d_gene: TRBD1; j_gene: TRBJ2-1; CDR3aa: CASSYRDSYNEQFF; CDR3nt: TGTGCCAGCAGCTACCGGGACAGTTACAATGAGCAGTTCTTC
abundance: many; v_gene: TRBV5-1; d_gene: TRBD1; j_gene: TRBJ1-2; CDR3aa: CASSPRPGGRDGYTF; CDR3nt: TGCGCCAGCAGCCCGAGACCAGGGGGCAGAGATGGCTACACCTTC
abundance: -; v_gene: TRBV28; d_gene: -; j_gene: TRBJ1-5; CDR3aa: CASSPPRGGNQPQHF; CDR3nt: TGTGCCAGCAGCCCTCCTCGGGGAGGGAATCAGCCCCAGCATTTT
abundance: -; v_gene: TRBV15; d_gene: TRBD1; j_gene: TRBJ2-1; CDR3aa: CATSRSGTGNNEQFF; CDR3nt: TGTGCCACCAGCAGATCCGGGACAGGGAACAATGAGCAGTTCTTC
abundance: -; v_gene: TRBV7-3; d_gene: -; j_gene: TRBJ2-7; CDR3aa: CASSLSGPGEQYF; CDR3nt: TGTGCCAGCAGCTTATCGGGACCGGGGGAGCAGTACTTC
abundance: -; v_gene: TRBV15; d_gene: -; j_gene: TRBJ2-7; CDR3aa: CATSRDTYEQYF; CDR3nt: TGTGCCACCAGCAGAGACACCTACGAGCAGTACTTC
abundance: -; v_gene: TRBV27; d_gene: -; j_gene: TRBJ1-1; CDR3aa: CASSFLGETYTEAFF; CDR3nt: TGTGCCAGCAGTTTCCTGGGGGAGACCTACACTGAAGCTTTCTTT
abundance: -; v_gene: TRBV6-6; d_gene: TRBD1; j_gene: TRBJ1-1; CDR3aa: CASSYSQGRYDTEAFF; CDR3nt: TGTGCCAGCAGTTACTCACAGGGGAGGTACGACACTGAAGCTTTCTTT
abundance: -; v_gene: TRBV7-8; d_gene: TRBD1; j_gene: TRBJ2-7; CDR3aa: CASSRGGGTGGSGEQYF; CDR3nt: TGTGCCAGCAGCCGTGGGGGTGGGACAGGGGGCTCAGGTGAGCAGTACTTC
abundance: -; v_gene: TRBV19; d_gene: TRBD2; j_gene: TRBJ2-5; CDR3aa: CASPTSGTSGRAEETQYF; CDR3nt: TGTGCCAGTCCCACGTCCGGGACTAGCGGGAGGGCAGAAGAGACCCAGTACTTC
abundance: -; v_gene: TRBV29-1; d_gene: -; j_gene: TRBJ1-1; CDR3aa: CSAHQPRGNTEAFF; CDR3nt: TGCAGCGCCCACCAACCCCGGGGGAACACTGAAGCTTTCTTT
abundance: few; v_gene: TRBV21-1; d_gene: -; j_gene: TRBJ2-1; CDR3aa: CASSKVQLAPDEQFF; CDR3nt: TGTGCCAGCAGCAAAGTTCAACTAGCGCCGGATGAGCAGTTCTTC
abundance: -; v_gene: TRBV5-4; d_gene: -; j_gene: TRBJ2-3; CDR3aa: CASSIPGPITDTQYF; CDR3nt: TGTGCCAGCAGCATTCCGGGACCCATCACAGATACGCAGTATTTT
abundance: -; v_gene: TRBV7-6; d_gene: TRBD1; j_gene: TRBJ1-2; CDR3aa: CASSPHVFLGTDVGYTF; CDR3nt: TGTGCCAGCAGCCCCCACGTCTTCCTGGGGACAGACGTAGGCTACACCTTC
abundance: -; v_gene: TRBV27; d_gene: TRBD1; j_gene: TRBJ1-2; CDR3aa: CASSSGQGTYGYTF; CDR3nt: TGTGCCAGCAGTTCGGGACAGGGGACCTATGGCTACACCTTC
abundance: -; v_gene: TRBV5-1; d_gene: -; j_gene: TRBJ2-7; CDR3aa: CASSLEGYLGEQYF; CDR3nt: TGCGCCAGCAGCTTGGAGGGGTACCTGGGAGAGCAGTACTTC
abundance: few; v_gene: TRBV2; d_gene: -; j_gene: TRBJ2-1; CDR3aa: CASSEVGLGRAQFF; CDR3nt: TGTGCCAGCAGTGAAGTAGGGTTAGGCAGGGCCCAGTTCTTC
abundance: once; v_gene: TRBV5-1; d_gene: TRBD2; j_gene: TRBJ2-2; CDR3aa: CASSSRRGEAGELFF; CDR3nt: TGCGCCAGCAGCTCCCGTCGGGGGGAGGCCGGGGAGCTGTTTTTT
abundance: -; v_gene: TRBV4-2; d_gene: TRBD2; j_gene: TRBJ2-2; CDR3aa: CASSQGTSGSGTGELFF; CDR3nt: TGTGCCAGCAGCCAAGGAACTAGCGGGAGTGGCACCGGGGAGCTGTTTTTT
abundance: many; v_gene: TRBV11-2; d_gene: -; j_gene: TRBJ2-3; CDR3aa: CASSFTDTQYF; CDR3nt: TGTGCCAGCAGCTTTACAGATACGCAGTATTTT